Each of the 27 T cell receptor beta chains below was sequenced from the same sample in a study of persistence of HIV-infected CD4 T cells. Which antigens these TCRs recognize remains unknown. The stimulus was lysate of CMV-infected fibroblasts, around 9.3 ug/mL. Sorted nonresponding memory CD4+ T cells were CD40L-negative, CD69-negative, CD45RO-high. This was the immunoSEQ version 4 assay in survey mode. Produced via immunoSEQ multiplex PCR; TCRdb's table is partial and in-frame only. The table shows some 31,000 clones, with roughly 80% occurring only once. This material consisted of CD4+ T cells sorted from PBMCs after approximately 19-hour stimulation, taken from a patient who received antiretroviral therapy. The receptors come from an adult man with HIV who was CMV-seropositive.

The V call is TRBV3-1 (or the pseudogene TRBV3-2), the J call TRBJ2-2; TRBD1 might be the D (7 bases). Germline lookup yields CDR1 LGHDT and CDR2 YNNKEL (reference sequence). V was trimmed by 0 bases and J by 5 bases, leaving 16 bases between them. The CDR3 is 17 amino acids. CDR3 region: CASSQDHRGLVTGELFF. The DNA of the CDR3 is TGTGCCAGCAGCCAAGATCACAGGGGACTCGTAACCGGGGAGCTGTTTTTT.

This clone was observed once. This chain connects TRBV10-3 to TRBJ2-7; no clear D. CDR1 and CDR2 from the germline V gene are ENHRY and SYGVKD. The CDR3 covers 13 residues. V lost 2 bases, J lost 6 bases, and 11 bases lay in between. Written as DNA, the CDR3 is TGTGCCATCAGTGAGGTTCAGCTGAGCGAGCAGTACTTC. Protein: CAISEVQLSEQYF.

This rearrangement joins TRBV3-1 (or the pseudogene TRBV3-2) to TRBJ1-2; tentatively, D is TRBD1 (6 bases). The CDR3 length is 13 residues. CDR1 and CDR2 from the germline V gene are LGHDT and YNNKEL (reference sequence). V lost 1 base and J lost 4, with 7 bases in between. The CDR3 loop is CASSQGRGYGYTF. CDR3 coding DNA: TGTGCCAGCAGCCAAGGCAGGGGCTATGGCTACACCTTC.

The count of this clone is one. The CDR3 protein is CASRRANTDTQYF. In DNA form, the CDR3 reads TGTGCCAGCAGGAGGGCCAACACAGATACGCAGTATTTT. This chain links TRBV25-1 with TRBJ2-3; perhaps TRBD2 as D (5 bases). The germline CDR1 and CDR2 sequences are MGHDK and SYGVNS. V gave up 6 bases and J gave up 2 bases, with 9 bases separating them. This CDR3 spans 13 amino acids.

V usage is TRBV4-2 and J usage is TRBJ2-1; 12 bases align to TRBD2. The V gene's germline CDR1 is LGHNA and CDR2 YNFKEQ. The CDR3 consists of 16 residues. The V segment lost 1 base and the J segment 10 bases; nucleotides outside the gene matches: 8. The CDR3 nucleotides read TGTGCCAGCAGCCAAGGTTCTAGCGGGGGGGGGAAAGAGCAGTTCTTC. This encodes CASSQGSSGGGKEQFF.

The V and J genes are TRBV30 and TRBJ2-7, with D possibly TRBD1 on 6 matching bases. CDR1 is GTSNPN and CDR2 is SVGIG in the germline V gene (reference sequence). V dropped 1 base and J dropped 3 bases, with 13 bases sitting between them. The CDR3 loop spans 14 amino acids. The CDR3 sequence is CAWSGVGAGYEQYF. DNA for the CDR3: TGTGCCTGGAGTGGAGTGGGGGCCGGCTACGAGCAGTACTTC.

This clone was counted between two and nine times. This chain links TRBV6-6 with TRBJ2-7, with 11 bases lining up with TRBD1. CDR1 and CDR2 from the germline V gene are MNHNY and SVGAGI (reference sequence). This CDR3 spans 15 amino acids. The V segment lost 2 bases and the J segment 3 bases; nucleotides outside the gene matches: 3. This CDR3 is CASSYTGTGGYEQYF. In DNA form, the CDR3 reads TGTGCCAGCAGTTACACGGGGACAGGGGGCTACGAGCAGTACTTC.

In its sample, this clone was seen a few times. This CDR3 is CASSYSSSGAGNTIYF. CDR3 bases: TGTGCCAGCAGTTACTCGAGTAGTGGGGCTGGAAACACCATATATTTT. The chain uses TRBV6-5 and TRBJ1-3; D gene uncertain. With 0 bases removed from V and 2 bases from J, the gap between germline ends came to 11 bases. CDR3 length: 16 residues. CDR1 and CDR2 (germline): MNHEY, SVGAGI.

The V call is TRBV4-3, the J call TRBJ1-2; D is unresolved. Trimming removed 1 base at V and 7 bases at J, with 10 bases between. This CDR3 is 13 amino acids long. Germline V lookup: CDR1 LGHNA, CDR2 YSLEER. The chain's CDR3 is CASSQGLIGGYTF. CDR3 sequence (DNA): TGCGCCAGCAGCCAAGGGCTCATTGGTGGCTACACCTTC.

The rearrangement links TRBV10-3 to TRBJ1-1, with TRBD1 identical over 7 bases. The J segment lost 6 bases and the V segment lost 4 bases, leaving 8 bases of the junction unmatched. CDR3 length: 14 amino acids. CDR1 is ENHRY, CDR2 SYGVKD, per germline. CDR3 in amino acids: CAISGFTGVAEAFF. The CDR3 DNA is TGTGCCATCAGTGGGTTTACAGGGGTGGCTGAAGCTTTCTTT.

V and J are TRBV6-5 and TRBJ1-6; 10 nucleotides line up with TRBD1. The length of the CDR3 is 16 residues. CDR1 is MNHEY and CDR2 is SVGAGI in the germline V gene. With V trimmed by 0 bases and J by 6 bases, 2 bases remained unmatched. The CDR3 nucleotides read TGTGCCAGCAGTTACTCGGACAGGGGGGGTAATTCACCCCTCCACTTT. Translated: CASSYSDRGGNSPLHF.

This clone was counted a single time. CDR3 nucleotide sequence: TGTGCCAGCAGTTCGCCGGGACAGGGGGCGCTCAGGGGCTACACCTTC. Its translation is CASSSPGQGALRGYTF. V is TRBV6-5 and J is TRBJ1-2; 12 bases are a match to TRBD1. Per the germline V gene, CDR1 is MNHEY and CDR2 is SVGAGI. This CDR3 region has 16 residues. V lost 4 bases to trimming and J lost 8 bases; unmatched junction nucleotides: 11.

V and J are TRBV5-1 and TRBJ1-1, with D perhaps matching TRBD1 (6 bases). The CDR3 sequence is 14 residues long. Trimming shortened V by 0 bases and J by 4 bases, and 10 bases separated the two germline ends. Germline CDR1 reads SGHRS; CDR2 reads YFSETQ. This CDR3 is CASSLDKQGTEAFF. CDR3 nucleotide sequence: TGCGCCAGCAGCTTGGATAAACAGGGCACTGAAGCTTTCTTT. Variable domain in full (rest from reference TRBV5-1 and TRBJ1-1): KAGVTQTPRYLIKTRGQQVTLSCSPISGHRSVSWYQQTPGQGLQFLFEYFSETQRNKGNFPGRFSGRQFSNSRSEMNVSTLELGDSALYLCASSLDKQGTEAFFGQGTRLTVV.

The chain carries TRBV6-5 and TRBJ2-7; 7 bases line up with TRBD2. Unmatched junction bases numbered 9, after V lost 5 bases and J lost 2 bases. Germline assignment: CDR1 MNHEY and CDR2 SVGAGI. The CDR3 extends over 15 amino acids. The CDR3 sequence: CASSPSGGTTYEQYF. The CDR3, as DNA: TGTGCCAGCAGTCCCTCAGGAGGGACTACCTACGAGCAGTACTTC.

This chain uses TRBV29-1 with TRBJ2-7; D not resolved. Looked up from germline, CDR1 is SQVTM and CDR2 is ANQGSEA. Deletions cut 6 bases from V and 2 bases from J, with 20 bases between. This CDR3 has 15 residues. In DNA form, the CDR3 reads TGCAGCGTCCTGAGGCTGACGGGCCGCGCCTACGAGCAGTACTTC. This translates into CSVLRLTGRAYEQYF.

This chain uses TRBV4-1 with TRBJ1-1; 7 nucleotides agree with TRBD1. This CDR3 has 15 amino acids. After removal of 0 bases from V and 2 bases from J, the junction contained 3 bases not matched to a gene. Germline-derived CDR1 and CDR2 are MGHRA and YSYEKL. The CDR3 DNA is TGCGCCAGCAGCCAAGATGGGACAGTTAACACTGAAGCTTTCTTT. Encoded protein: CASSQDGTVNTEAFF.

V gene TRBV29-1 combines with J gene TRBJ1-1; D perhaps matches TRBD1 (6 bases). Germline CDR1 reads SQVTM; CDR2 reads ANQGSEA. This CDR3 has 12 amino acids. V was clipped by 4 bases and J by 2 bases, with 8 bases between them. The CDR3 coding sequence is TGCAGCGTTGCTGGGGGCAACACTGAAGCTTTCTTT. Its translation: CSVAGGNTEAFF.

The V call is TRBV2, the J call TRBJ2-3, with 13 bases aligning to TRBD2. V was clipped by 8 bases and J by 1 base; unmatched bases: 3. CDR3 length equals 15 residues. Germline CDR1 is SNHLY and CDR2 is FYNNEI. Here the CDR3 reads CASGGLAGRTDTQYF. DNA of the CDR3: TGTGCCAGCGGGGGACTAGCGGGGCGCACAGATACGCAGTATTTT.

The chain joins TRBV29-1 to TRBJ1-2; TRBD1 is a possible D gene (5 bases). Germline values: CDR1 SQVTM, CDR2 ANQGSEA. The ends were cut back, 4 bases at V and 6 bases at J, with 15 bases in the middle. There are 13 residues in the CDR3. CDR3 sequence reads: CSVGSPKGDGYTF. DNA for the CDR3: TGCAGCGTTGGGTCCCCTAAAGGGGATGGCTACACCTTC.

The CDR3 here is CASSLFNRNQPQHF. The CDR3 DNA reads TGTGCCAGCAGCTTGTTCAATAGGAATCAGCCCCAGCATTTT. The chain employs TRBV5-6 and TRBJ1-5; D is unresolved. In germline, CDR1 is SGHDT, CDR2 YYEEEE. With 1 base removed from V and 4 bases from J, the gap between germline ends came to 9 bases. The CDR3 extends over 14 amino acids.

This clone was seen only a few times. The V and J genes are TRBV25-1 and TRBJ1-1; the D gene is possibly TRBD1 (6 bases). The germline gives CDR1 MGHDK, CDR2 SYGVNS. Trimming shortened V by 1 base and J by 0 bases, and 12 bases separated the two germline ends. CDR3 length equals 16 residues. CDR3: CASSESVGALNTEAFF. As DNA, the CDR3 is TGTGCCAGCAGTGAATCGGTGGGGGCGTTGAACACTGAAGCTTTCTTT.

The CDR3, as DNA: TGTGCCAGCAGACCTACAGGGCCCTATGGCTACACCTTC. Its translation is CASRPTGPYGYTF. The chain joins TRBV5-4 to TRBJ1-2; D might be TRBD1 (6 bases). The CDR3 is 13 amino acids. Germline CDR1 is SGHNT and CDR2 is YYREEE (reference sequence). The germline V and J ends were trimmed by 5 bases and 4 bases, with 12 bases remaining between them.

The rearrangement uses TRBV6-5 and TRBJ2-2, with TRBD1 matching over 7 bases. CDR1 is MNHEY, CDR2 SVGAGI, per germline. The ends lost 0 bases at V and 7 bases at J; junction bases unmatched: 8. The CDR3 consists of 16 residues. The CDR3 is CASSYSINRGNGELFF. CDR3 nucleotide sequence: TGTGCCAGCAGTTACTCGATAAACAGGGGCAACGGGGAGCTGTTTTTT.

A single count supports this clone. This chain joins TRBV5-1 and TRBJ2-1; TRBD2 aligns across 11 bases. This CDR3 comprises 15 residues. V gave up 4 bases and J gave up 5 bases; unmatched junction bases: 5. CDR1 and CDR2 (germline): SGHRS, YFSETQ. CDR3 bases: TGCGCCAGCAGCGCAGGGACTAGCGGCCACAATGAGCAGTTCTTC. This gives the protein CASSAGTSGHNEQFF. The entire variable domain, with the rest obtained from reference TRBV5-1 and TRBJ2-1, is as follows: KAGVTQTPRYLIKTRGQQVTLSCSPISGHRSVSWYQQTPGQGLQFLFEYFSETQRNKGNFPGRFSGRQFSNSRSEMNVSTLELGDSALYLCASSAGTSGHNEQFFGPGTRLTVL.

This clone was seen a few times. The rearrangement uses TRBV27 and TRBJ2-6; TRBD1 matches at 11 bases. The germline V gene has CDR1 MNHEY and CDR2 SMNVEV (reference sequence). Losses at the gene ends were 6 bases for V and 2 bases for J; bases not matched to a gene: 0. There are 15 residues in the CDR3. The CDR3 loop reads CASRGQGAGANVLTF. The CDR3 DNA reads TGTGCCAGCAGGGGACAGGGGGCTGGGGCCAACGTCCTGACTTTC.

The chain joins TRBV7-9 to TRBJ1-6; D remains ambiguous. The germline V and J ends were trimmed by 2 bases and 7 bases, with 12 bases remaining between them. The CDR3 loop spans 15 amino acids. Germline assignment: CDR1 SEHNR and CDR2 FQNEAQ (reference sequence). The CDR3 nucleotides read TGTGCCAGCAGCTTAAGTGTGACAACGAATTCACCCCTCCACTTT. It encodes CASSLSVTTNSPLHF.

The chain carries TRBV7-9 and TRBJ2-7, with TRBD1 matching 11 bases. V was pared by 4 bases and J by 5 bases, with 16 bases of the junction left unmatched. Looked up from germline, CDR1 is SEHNR and CDR2 is FQNEAQ (reference sequence). The CDR3 loop spans 18 amino acids. CDR3: CASSSRRLPGQGENEQYF. The CDR3 region has the DNA TGTGCCAGCAGCTCAAGGAGGCTTCCGGGACAGGGGGAGAACGAGCAGTACTTC.